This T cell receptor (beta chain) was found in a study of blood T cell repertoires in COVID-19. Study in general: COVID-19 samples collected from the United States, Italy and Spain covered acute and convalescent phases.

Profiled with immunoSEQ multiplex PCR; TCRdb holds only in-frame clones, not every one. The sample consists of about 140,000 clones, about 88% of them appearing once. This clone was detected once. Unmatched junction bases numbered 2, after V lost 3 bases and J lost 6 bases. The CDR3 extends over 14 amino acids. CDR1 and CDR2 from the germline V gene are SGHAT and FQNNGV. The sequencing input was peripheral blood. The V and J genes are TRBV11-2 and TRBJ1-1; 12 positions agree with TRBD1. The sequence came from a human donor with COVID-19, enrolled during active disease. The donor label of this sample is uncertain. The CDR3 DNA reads TGTGCCAGCAGCTTGGGACAGGGGGCCTCTGAAGCTTTCTTT. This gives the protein CASSLGQGASEAFF.